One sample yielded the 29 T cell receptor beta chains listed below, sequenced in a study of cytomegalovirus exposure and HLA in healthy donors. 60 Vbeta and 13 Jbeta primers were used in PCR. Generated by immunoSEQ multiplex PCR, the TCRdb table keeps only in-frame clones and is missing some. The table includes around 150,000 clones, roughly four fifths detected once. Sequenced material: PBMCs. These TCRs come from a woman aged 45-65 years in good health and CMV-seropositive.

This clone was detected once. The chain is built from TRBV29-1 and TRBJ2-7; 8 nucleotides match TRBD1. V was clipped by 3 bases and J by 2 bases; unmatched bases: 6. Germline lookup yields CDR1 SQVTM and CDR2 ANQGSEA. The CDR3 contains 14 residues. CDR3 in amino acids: CSVEGTGEAYEQYF. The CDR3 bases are TGCAGCGTTGAGGGGACAGGAGAGGCCTACGAGCAGTACTTC.

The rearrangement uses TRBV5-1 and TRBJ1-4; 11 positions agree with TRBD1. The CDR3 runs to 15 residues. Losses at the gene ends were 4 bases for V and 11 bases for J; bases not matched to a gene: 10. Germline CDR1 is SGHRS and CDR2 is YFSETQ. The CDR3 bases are TGCGCCAGCAGCACAAGGACAGGGGGCCAAGGGAAACTGTTTTTT. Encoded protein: CASSTRTGGQGKLFF.

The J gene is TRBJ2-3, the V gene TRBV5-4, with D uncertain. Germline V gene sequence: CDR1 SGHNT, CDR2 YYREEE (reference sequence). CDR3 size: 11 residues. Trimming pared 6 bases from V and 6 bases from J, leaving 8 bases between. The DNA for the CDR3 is TGTGCCAGCATCTTCAGTGATACGCAGTATTTT. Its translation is CASIFSDTQYF.

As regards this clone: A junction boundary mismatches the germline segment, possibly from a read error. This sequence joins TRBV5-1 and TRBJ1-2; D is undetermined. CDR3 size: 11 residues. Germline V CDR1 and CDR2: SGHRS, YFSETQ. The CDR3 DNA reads TGCGCCAGCAGTGAGGACTATGGCTACCCCTTC. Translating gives CASSEDYGYPF.

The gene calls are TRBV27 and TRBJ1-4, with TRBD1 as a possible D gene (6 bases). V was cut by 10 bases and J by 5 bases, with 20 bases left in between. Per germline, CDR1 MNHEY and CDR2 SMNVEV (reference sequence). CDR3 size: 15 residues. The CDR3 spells CATARGAVQNEKLFF. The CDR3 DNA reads TGTGCCACCGCACGGGGGGCGGTGCAAAATGAAAAACTGTTTTTT.

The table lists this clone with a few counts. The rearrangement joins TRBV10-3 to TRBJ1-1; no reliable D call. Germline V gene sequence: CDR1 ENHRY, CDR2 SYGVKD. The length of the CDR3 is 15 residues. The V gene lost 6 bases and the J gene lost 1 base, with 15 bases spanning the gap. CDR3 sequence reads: CAIRLSSVENTEAFF. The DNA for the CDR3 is TGTGCCATCAGACTAAGTTCGGTAGAGAACACTGAAGCTTTCTTT.

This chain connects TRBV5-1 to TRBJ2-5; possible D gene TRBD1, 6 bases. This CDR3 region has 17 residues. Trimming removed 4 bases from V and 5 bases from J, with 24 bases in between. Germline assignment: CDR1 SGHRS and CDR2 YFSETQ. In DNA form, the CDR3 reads TGCGCCAGCAGCGCTTCAGGGGCCCTCGCGAGAGGGGAGACCCAGTACTTC. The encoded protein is CASSASGALARGETQYF.

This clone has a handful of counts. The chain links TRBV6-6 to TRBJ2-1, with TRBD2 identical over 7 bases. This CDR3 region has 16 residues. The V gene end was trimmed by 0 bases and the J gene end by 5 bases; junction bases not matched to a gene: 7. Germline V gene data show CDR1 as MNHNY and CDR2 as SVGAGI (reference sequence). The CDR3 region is CASSYSLAVLNNEQFF. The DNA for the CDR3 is TGTGCCAGCAGTTACTCGCTAGCGGTTTTAAACAATGAGCAGTTCTTC.

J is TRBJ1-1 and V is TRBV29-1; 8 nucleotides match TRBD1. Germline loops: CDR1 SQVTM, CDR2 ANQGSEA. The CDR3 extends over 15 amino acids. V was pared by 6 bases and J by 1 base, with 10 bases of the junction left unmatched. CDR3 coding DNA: TGCAGCGTCTCTGGGACAGGAATCGGGAACACTGAAGCTTTCTTT. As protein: CSVSGTGIGNTEAFF.

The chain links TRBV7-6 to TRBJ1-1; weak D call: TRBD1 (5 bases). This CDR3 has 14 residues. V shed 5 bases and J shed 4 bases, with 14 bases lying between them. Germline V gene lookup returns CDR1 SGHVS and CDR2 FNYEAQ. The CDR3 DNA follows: TGTGCCAGCAGCCCACACCAGGGCGGCACTGAAGCTTTCTTT. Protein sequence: CASSPHQGGTEAFF.

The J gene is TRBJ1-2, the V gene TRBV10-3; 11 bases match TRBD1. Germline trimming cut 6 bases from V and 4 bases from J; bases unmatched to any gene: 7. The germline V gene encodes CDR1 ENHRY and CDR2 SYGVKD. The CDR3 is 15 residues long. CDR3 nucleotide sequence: TGTGCCATCAGCCCTGGGACAGGGGGAATCTATGGCTACACCTTC. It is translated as CAISPGTGGIYGYTF.

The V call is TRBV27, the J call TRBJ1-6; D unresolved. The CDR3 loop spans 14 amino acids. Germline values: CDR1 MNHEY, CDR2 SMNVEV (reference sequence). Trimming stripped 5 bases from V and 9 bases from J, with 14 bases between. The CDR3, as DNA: TGTGCCAGCAGTCCAGGCAAGGGAGCTTCACCCCTCCACTTT. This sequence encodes CASSPGKGASPLHF.

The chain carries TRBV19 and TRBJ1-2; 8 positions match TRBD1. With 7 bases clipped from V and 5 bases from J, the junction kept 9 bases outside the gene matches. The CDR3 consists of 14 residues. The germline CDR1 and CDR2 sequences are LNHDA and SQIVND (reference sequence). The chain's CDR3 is CASNGDRYSYGYTF. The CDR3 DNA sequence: TGTGCCAGTAACGGGGACAGGTATTCGTATGGCTACACCTTC.

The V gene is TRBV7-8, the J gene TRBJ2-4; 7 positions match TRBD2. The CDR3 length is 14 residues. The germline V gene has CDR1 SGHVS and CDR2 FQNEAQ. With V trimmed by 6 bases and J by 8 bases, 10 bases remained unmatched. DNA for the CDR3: TGTGCCAGCAGTTTCCAATCTCGGGGGGACATTCAGTACTTC. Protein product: CASSFQSRGDIQYF. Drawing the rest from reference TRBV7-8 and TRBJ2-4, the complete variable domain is GAGVSQSPRYKVAKRGQDVALRCDPISGHVSLFWYQQALGQGPEFLTYFQNEAQLDKSGLPSDRFFAERPEGSVSTLKIQRTQQEDSAVYLCASSFQSRGDIQYFGAGTRLSVL.

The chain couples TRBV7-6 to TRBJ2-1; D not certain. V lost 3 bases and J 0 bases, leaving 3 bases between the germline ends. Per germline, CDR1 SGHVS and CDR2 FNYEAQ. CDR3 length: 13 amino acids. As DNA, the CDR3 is TGTGCCAGCAGCTTCAACTCCTACAATGAGCAGTTCTTC. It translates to CASSFNSYNEQFF.

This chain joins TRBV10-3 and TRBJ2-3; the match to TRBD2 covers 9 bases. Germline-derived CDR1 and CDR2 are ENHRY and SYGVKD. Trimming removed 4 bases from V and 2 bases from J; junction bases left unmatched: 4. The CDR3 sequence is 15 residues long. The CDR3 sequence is CAISGVGLATDTQYF. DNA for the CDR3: TGTGCCATCAGTGGCGTGGGACTAGCCACAGATACGCAGTATTTT.

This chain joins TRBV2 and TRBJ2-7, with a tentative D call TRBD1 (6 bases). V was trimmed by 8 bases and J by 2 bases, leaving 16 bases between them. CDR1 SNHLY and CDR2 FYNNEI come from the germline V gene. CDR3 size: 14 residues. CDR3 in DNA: TGTGCCAGCTGCCCCTCAGGGGCCCCCTACGAGCAGTACTTC. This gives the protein CASCPSGAPYEQYF.

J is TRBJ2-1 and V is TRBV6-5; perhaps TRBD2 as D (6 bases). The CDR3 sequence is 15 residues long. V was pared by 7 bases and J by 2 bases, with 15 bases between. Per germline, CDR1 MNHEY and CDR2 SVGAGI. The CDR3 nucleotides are TGTGCCAGCAAGACCGGCGGGGCTGCCTACAATGAGCAGTTCTTC. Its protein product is CASKTGGAAYNEQFF.

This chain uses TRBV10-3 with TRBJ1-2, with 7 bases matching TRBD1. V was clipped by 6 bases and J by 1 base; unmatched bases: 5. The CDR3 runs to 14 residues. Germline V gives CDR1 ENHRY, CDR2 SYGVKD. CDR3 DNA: TGTGCCATCAGGGGGGACAGTATTAACTATGGCTACACCTTC. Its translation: CAIRGDSINYGYTF.

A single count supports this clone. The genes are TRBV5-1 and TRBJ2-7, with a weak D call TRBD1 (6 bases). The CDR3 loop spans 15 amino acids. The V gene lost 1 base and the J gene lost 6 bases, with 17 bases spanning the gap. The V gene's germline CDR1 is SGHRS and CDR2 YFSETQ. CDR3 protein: CASSLSGQPPLEQYF. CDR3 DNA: TGCGCCAGCAGCTTGTCGGGACAACCTCCTCTCGAGCAGTACTTC.

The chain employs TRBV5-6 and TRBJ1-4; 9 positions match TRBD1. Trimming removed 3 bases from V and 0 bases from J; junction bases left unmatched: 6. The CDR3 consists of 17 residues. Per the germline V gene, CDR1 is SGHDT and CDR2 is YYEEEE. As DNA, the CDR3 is TGTGCCAGCAGCTATGACAGGGGGATTACAACTAATGAAAAACTGTTTTTT. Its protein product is CASSYDRGITTNEKLFF.

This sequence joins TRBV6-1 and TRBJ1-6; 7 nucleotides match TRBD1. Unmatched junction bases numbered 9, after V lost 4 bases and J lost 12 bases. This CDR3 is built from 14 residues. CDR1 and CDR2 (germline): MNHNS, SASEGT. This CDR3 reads CASSAYRGEGPLHF. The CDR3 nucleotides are TGTGCCAGCAGTGCCTACAGGGGAGAGGGACCCCTCCACTTT.

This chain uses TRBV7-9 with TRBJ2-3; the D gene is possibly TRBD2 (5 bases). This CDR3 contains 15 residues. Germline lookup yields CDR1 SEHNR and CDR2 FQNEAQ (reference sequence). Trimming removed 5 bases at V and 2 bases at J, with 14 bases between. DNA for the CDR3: TGTGCCAGCAGCCCCCCCGGGATAAACACAGATACGCAGTATTTT. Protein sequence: CASSPPGINTDTQYF.

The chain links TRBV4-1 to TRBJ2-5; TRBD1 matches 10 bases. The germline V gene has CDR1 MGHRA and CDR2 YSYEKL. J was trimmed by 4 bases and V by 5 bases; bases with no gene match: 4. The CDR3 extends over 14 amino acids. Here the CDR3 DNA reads TGCGCCAGCAGCAACCGACAGGGGGCAGAGACCCAGTACTTC. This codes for CASSNRQGAETQYF.

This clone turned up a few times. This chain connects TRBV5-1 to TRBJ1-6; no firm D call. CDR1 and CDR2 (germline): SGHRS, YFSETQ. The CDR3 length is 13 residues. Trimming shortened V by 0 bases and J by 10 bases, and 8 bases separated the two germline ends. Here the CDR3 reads CASSLDLESPLHF. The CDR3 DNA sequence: TGCGCCAGCAGCTTGGACCTAGAGTCACCCCTCCACTTT.

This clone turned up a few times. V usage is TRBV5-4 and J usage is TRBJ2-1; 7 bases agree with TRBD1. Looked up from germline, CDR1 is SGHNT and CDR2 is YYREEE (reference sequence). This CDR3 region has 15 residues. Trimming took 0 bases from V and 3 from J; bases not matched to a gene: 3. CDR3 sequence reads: CASSLDRGNYNEQFF. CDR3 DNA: TGTGCCAGCAGCTTGGACAGGGGAAACTACAATGAGCAGTTCTTC. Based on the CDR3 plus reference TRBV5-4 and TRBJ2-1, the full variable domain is ETGVTQSPTHLIKTRGQQVTLRCSSQSGHNTVSWYQQALGQGPQFIFQYYREEENGRGNFPPRFSGLQFPNYSSELNVNALELDDSALYLCASSLDRGNYNEQFFGPGTRLTVL.

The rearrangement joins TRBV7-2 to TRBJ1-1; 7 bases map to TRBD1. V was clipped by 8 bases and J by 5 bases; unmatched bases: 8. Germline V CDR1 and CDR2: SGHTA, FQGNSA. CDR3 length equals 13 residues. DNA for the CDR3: TGTGCCAGCTCGTGGGACAGCCCTACTGAAGCTTTCTTT. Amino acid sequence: CASSWDSPTEAFF.

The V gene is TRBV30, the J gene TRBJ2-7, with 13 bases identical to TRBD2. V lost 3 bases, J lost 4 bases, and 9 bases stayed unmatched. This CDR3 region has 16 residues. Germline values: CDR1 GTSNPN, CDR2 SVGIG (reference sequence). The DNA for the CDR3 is TGTGCCTGGAGCCCGCTGGGACTAGCGGGGACATACGAGCAGTACTTC. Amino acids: CAWSPLGLAGTYEQYF.

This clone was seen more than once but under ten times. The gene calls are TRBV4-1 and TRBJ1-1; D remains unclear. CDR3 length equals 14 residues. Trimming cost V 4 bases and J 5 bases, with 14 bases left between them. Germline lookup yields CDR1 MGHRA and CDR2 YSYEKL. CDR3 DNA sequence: TGCGCCAGCAGCCGGGCGGGCGGGGAGACTGAAGCTTTCTTT. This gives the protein CASSRAGGETEAFF.